The clone carrying this T cell receptor (beta chain) showed up just a few times. Its antigen is as yet unknown. An equimolar mix of two oligonucleotides served as the beta constant-region primer for TRBC1 and TRBC2. Nested alpha and beta constant-region primers with the SP2 primer drove four PCR rounds on ligated cDNA. TCRdb independently ran MiXCR on the UMI-ligation and nested PCR reads; one entry per CDR3 protein. The sample consists of more than 100,000 distinct CDR3 sequences, roughly 32% of them appearing once. This entry belongs to a study of naive and memory T cell subsets. The study's findings and limits: The power law exponent of TCR abundance differed between naive and memory cells.

Trimming stripped 4 bases from V and 9 bases from J, with 11 bases between. The CDR3 loop spans 12 amino acids. The germline V gene encodes CDR1 SGHRS and CDR2 YFSETQ. Sequencing was done on a sample of central memory CD4+ T cells from blood. This chain links TRBV5-1 with TRBJ2-1, with TRBD1 as a possible D gene (6 bases). The receptor's source is a human donor in good health. As DNA, the CDR3 is TGCGCCAGCAGCCCAGGACAGATTGAGCAGTTCTTC. Protein sequence: CASSPGQIEQFF.